The source of this TCR beta chain is a study of blood T cell repertoires in COVID-19. In the source study's methods: Using reference gene primer amplification, nucleated cell counts were estimated. Repertoires were generated with immunoSEQ multiplex PCR, while TCRdb's copy carries only in-frame clones and drops some. V and J calls plus clone size are reproduced from that table; the DNA served to infer D and trimming. The sample lists approximately 300,000 clones, around 87% occurring once. CDR1 KGHDR and CDR2 SFDVKD come from the germline V gene. The CDR3 runs 16 residues. V was cut by 2 bases and J by 0 bases, with 11 bases left in between.

The clonotype originates from a woman in her 30s who had recovered from COVID-19. The genes are TRBV24-1 and TRBJ2-3; D unclear. Material for sequencing was PBMCs or T cells enriched from blood (not recorded which). The CDR3 here is CATSDSSKPSTDTQYF. In DNA, the CDR3 is TGTGCCACCAGTGATTCGTCTAAACCTAGCACAGATACGCAGTATTTT.